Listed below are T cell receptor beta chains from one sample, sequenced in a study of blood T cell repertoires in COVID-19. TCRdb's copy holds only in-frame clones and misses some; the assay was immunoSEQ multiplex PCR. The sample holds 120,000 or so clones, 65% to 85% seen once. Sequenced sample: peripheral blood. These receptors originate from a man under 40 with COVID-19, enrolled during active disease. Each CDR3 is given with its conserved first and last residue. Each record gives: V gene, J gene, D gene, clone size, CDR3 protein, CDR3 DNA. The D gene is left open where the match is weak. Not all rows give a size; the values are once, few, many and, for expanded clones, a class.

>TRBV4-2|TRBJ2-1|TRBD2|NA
CASSQVTSGGSEQFF
TGTGCCAGCAGCCAAGTAACTAGCGGGGGAAGTGAGCAGTTCTTC
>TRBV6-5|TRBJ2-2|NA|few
CASRQGLNTGELFF
TGTGCCAGCAGGCAGGGGCTCAACACCGGGGAGCTGTTTTTT
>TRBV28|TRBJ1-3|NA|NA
CASSLRFSGNTIYF
TGTGCCAGCAGCCTCCGGTTCTCTGGAAACACCATATATTTT
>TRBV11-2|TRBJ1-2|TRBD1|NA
CASSRDRGDGYTF
TGTGCCAGCAGCCGGGACAGGGGTGATGGCTACACCTTC
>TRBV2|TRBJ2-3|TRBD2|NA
CASNLHLAGGPTDTQYF
TGTGCCAGCAACCTCCATCTAGCGGGGGGGCCAACAGATACGCAGTATTTT
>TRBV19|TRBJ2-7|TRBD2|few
CASKTSGSSYEQYF
TGTGCCAGTAAGACTAGCGGGAGCTCCTACGAGCAGTACTTC
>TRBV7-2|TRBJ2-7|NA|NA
CASSYRIYEQYF
TGTGCCAGCAGTTACAGAATCTACGAGCAGTACTTC
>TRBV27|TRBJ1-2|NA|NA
CASSLSWRARGYTF
TGTGCCAGCAGTTTATCGTGGCGGGCGAGGGGCTACACCTTC
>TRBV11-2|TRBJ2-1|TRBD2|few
CASSLRLAGAYNEQFF
TGTGCCAGCAGCTTACGACTAGCGGGAGCCTACAATGAGCAGTTCTTC
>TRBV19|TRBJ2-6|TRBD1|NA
CASGDRDYSGANVLTF
TGTGCCTCGGGGGACAGGGACTATTCTGGGGCCAACGTCCTGACTTTC
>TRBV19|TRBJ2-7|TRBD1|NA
CASSKGQGEYEQYF
TGTGCCAGTAGTAAGGGACAGGGAGAGTACGAGCAGTACTTC
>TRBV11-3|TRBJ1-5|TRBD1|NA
CANRQGPIWGSNQPQHF
TGTGCCAACCGACAGGGGCCGATCTGGGGAAGCAATCAGCCCCAGCATTTT
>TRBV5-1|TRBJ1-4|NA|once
CASSLDTGRSEKLFF
TGCGCCAGCAGCTTGGATACAGGGAGAAGTGAAAAACTGTTTTTT
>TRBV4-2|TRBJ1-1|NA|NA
CASSPEPSATEAFF
TGTGCCAGCAGCCCCGAACCGAGCGCCACTGAAGCTTTCTTT
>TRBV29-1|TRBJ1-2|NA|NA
CSVEVSDSATYGYTF
TGCAGCGTTGAAGTTTCGGACAGCGCTACATATGGCTACACCTTC
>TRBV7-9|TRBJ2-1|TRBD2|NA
CASSLALGLAGDNEQFF
TGTGCCAGCAGCTTAGCATTGGGACTAGCGGGGGACAATGAGCAGTTCTTC
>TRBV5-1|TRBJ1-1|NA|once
CASSWGQNTEAFF
TGCGCCAGCAGCTGGGGACAGAACACTGAAGCTTTCTTT
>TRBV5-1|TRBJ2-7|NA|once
CASRAGLNEQYF
TGCGCCAGCAGAGCAGGGCTCAACGAGCAGTACTTC
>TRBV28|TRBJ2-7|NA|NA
CASSFRGQRSYEQYF
TGTGCCAGCAGTTTTCGAGGACAGCGCTCCTACGAGCAGTACTTC
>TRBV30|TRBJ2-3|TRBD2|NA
CAWRIKELAGSVTDTQYF
TGTGCCTGGAGGATAAAAGAACTAGCGGGAAGTGTTACAGATACGCAGTATTTT
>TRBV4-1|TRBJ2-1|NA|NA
CASSQAPGGPEQFF
TGCGCCAGCAGCCAAGCTCCCGGCGGCCCTGAGCAGTTCTTC
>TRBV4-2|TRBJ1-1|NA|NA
CASSRSGEAFF
TGTGCCAGCAGCCGGTCCGGGGAAGCTTTCTTT
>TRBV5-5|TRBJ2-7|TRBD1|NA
CASSPGTGGIAEQYF
TGTGCCAGCAGTCCCGGGACAGGGGGCATAGCCGAGCAGTACTTC
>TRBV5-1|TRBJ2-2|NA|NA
CASSLAQLNTGELFF
TGCGCCAGCAGCTTGGCACAGCTGAACACCGGGGAGCTGTTTTTT